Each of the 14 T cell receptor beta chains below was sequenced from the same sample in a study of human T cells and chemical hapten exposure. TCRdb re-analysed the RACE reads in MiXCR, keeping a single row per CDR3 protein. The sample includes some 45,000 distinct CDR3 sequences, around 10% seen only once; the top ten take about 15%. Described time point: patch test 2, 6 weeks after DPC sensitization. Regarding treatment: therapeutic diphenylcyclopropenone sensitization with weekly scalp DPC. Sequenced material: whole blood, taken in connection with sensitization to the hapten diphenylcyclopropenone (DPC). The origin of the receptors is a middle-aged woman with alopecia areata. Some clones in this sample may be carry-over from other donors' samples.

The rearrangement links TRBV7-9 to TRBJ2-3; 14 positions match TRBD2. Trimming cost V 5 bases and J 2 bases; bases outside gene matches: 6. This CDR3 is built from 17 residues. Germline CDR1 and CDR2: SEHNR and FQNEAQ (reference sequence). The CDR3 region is CASSRPGLAGVTDTQYF. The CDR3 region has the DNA TGTGCCAGCAGCCGACCGGGACTAGCGGGGGTCACAGATACGCAGTATTTT. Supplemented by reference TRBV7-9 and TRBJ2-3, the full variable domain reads DTGVSQNPRHKITKRGQNVTFRCDPISEHNRLYWYRQTLGQGPEFLTYFQNEAQLEKSRLLSDRFSAERPKGSFSTLEIQRTEQGDSAMYLCASSRPGLAGVTDTQYFGPGTRLTVL.

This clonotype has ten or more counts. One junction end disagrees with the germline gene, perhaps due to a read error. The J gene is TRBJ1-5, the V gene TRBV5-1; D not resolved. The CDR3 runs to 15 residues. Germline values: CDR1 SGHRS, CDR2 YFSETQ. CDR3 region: CASSLSYGGNQPQHF. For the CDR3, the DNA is TGCGCCAGTAGCTTATCATATGGTGGGAATCAGCCCCAGCATTTT. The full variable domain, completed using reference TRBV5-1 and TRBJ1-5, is KAGVTQTPRYLIKTRGQQVTLSCSPISGHRSVSWYQQTPGQGLQFLFEYFSETQRNKGNFPGRFSGRQFSNSRSEMNVSTLELGDSALYLCASSLSYGGNQPQHFGDGTRLSIL.

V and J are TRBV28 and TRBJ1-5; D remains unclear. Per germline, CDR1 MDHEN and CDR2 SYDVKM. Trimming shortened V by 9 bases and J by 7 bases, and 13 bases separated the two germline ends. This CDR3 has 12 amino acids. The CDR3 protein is CASKRGEQPQHF. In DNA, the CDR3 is TGTGCCAGTAAACGGGGAGAGCAGCCCCAGCATTTT.

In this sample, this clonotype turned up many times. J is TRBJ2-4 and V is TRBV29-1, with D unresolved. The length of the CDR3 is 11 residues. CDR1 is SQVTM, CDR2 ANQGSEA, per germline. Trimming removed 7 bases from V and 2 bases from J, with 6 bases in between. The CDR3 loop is CSAETKNIQYF. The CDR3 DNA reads TGCAGCGCCGAGACCAAAAACATTCAGTACTTC.

The CDR3 DNA reads as TGTGCCAGCAACCCCAGGACTCAGCCCCAGCATTTT. Protein sequence: CASNPRTQPQHF. The J gene is TRBJ1-5, the V gene TRBV28; D uncertain. Looked up from germline, CDR1 is MDHEN and CDR2 is SYDVKM. V lost 7 bases and J 6 bases, leaving 10 bases between the germline ends. There are 12 residues in the CDR3.

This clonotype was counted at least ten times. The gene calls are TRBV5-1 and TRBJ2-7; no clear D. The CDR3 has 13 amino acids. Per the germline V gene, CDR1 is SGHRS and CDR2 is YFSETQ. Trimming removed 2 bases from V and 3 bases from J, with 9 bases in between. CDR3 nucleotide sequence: TGCGCCAGCAGCTTAAGTCAGTACTACGAGCAGTACTTC. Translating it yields CASSLSQYYEQYF. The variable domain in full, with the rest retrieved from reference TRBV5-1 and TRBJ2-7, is KAGVTQTPRYLIKTRGQQVTLSCSPISGHRSVSWYQQTPGQGLQFLFEYFSETQRNKGNFPGRFSGRQFSNSRSEMNVSTLELGDSALYLCASSLSQYYEQYFGPGTRLTVT.

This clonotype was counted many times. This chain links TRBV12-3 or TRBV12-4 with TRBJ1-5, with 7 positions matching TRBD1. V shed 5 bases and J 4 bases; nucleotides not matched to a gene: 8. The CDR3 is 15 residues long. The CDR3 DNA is TGTGCCAGCAGTCGCCCGGGACAGCCGAATCAGCCCCAGCATTTT. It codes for CASSRPGQPNQPQHF.

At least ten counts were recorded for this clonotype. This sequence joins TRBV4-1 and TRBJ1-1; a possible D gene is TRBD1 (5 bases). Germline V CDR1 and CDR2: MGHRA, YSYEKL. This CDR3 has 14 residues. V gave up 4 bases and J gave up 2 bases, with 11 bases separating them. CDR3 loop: CASSPERGNTEAFF. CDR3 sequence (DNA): TGCGCCAGCAGCCCAGAGAGGGGTAACACTGAAGCTTTCTTT.

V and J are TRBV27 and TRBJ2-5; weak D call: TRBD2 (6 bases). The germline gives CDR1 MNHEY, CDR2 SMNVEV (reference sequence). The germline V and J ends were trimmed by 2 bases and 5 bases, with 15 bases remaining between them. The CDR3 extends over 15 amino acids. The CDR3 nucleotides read TGTGCCAGCAGTTTAAGTGTACTAGCAGGCGAGACCCAGTACTTC. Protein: CASSLSVLAGETQYF.

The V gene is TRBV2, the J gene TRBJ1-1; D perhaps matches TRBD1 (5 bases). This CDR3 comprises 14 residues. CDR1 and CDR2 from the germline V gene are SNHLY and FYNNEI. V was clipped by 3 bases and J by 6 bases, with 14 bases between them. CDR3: CASSDSSGRPEAFF. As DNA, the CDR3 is TGTGCCAGCAGTGATAGTTCGGGGCGCCCTGAAGCTTTCTTT.

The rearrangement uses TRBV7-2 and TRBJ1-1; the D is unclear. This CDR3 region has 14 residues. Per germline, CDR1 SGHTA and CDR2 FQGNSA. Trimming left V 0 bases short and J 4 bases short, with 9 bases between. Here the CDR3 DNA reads TGTGCCAGCAGCTTAGCTCCGGAGAGCACTGAAGCTTTCTTT. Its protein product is CASSLAPESTEAFF. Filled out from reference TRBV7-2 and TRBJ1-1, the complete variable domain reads GAGVSQSPSNKVTEKGKDVELRCDPISGHTALYWYRQSLGQGLEFLIYFQGNSAPDKSGLPSDRFSAERTGGSVSTLTIQRTQQEDSAVYLCASSLAPESTEAFFGQGTRLTVV.

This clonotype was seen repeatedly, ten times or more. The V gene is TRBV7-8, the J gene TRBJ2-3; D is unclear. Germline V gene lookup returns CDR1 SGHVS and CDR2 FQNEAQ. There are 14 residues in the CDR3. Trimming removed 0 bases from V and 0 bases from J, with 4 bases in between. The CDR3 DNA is TGTGCCAGCAGCTTAGCCTCGAGCACAGATACGCAGTATTTT. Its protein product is CASSLASSTDTQYF.

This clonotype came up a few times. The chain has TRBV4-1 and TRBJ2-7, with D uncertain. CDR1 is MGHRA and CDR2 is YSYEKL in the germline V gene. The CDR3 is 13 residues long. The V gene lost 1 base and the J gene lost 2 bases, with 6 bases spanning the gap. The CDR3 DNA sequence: TGCGCCAGCAGCCAAGGACGGACCTACGAGCAGTACTTC. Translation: CASSQGRTYEQYF.

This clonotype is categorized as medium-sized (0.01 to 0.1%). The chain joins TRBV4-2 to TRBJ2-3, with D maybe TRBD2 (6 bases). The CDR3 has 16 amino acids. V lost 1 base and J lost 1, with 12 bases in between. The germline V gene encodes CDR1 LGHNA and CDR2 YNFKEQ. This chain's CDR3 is CASSQGLASGTDTQYF. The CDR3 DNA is TGTGCCAGCAGCCAAGGTCTCGCTAGCGGCACAGATACGCAGTATTTT.